A selection of T cell receptor beta chains follows, all from one sample in a study of control samples from healthy donors and cancer patients. The table came from immunoSEQ multiplex PCR; TCRdb's copy has only in-frame clones and leaves some out. Of roughly 120,000 clones listed, 90% are singletons. Sequenced sample: blood. The receptors stem from a human donor in good health. The donor label of this sample is uncertain. The CDR3 runs from the conserved cysteine through the conserved F or W.

V	J	CDR3
TRBV3-1/TRBV3-2	TRBJ1-3	CASSPSSSGNTIYF
TRBV6-2/TRBV6-3	TRBJ1-5	CASSSPTGGDNQPQHF
TRBV10-3	TRBJ1-5	CAISEGGPLSNQPQHF
TRBV25-1	TRBJ1-4	CASRAAKYEKLFF
TRBV18	TRBJ2-7	CASSRTGTGSYEQYF
TRBV18	TRBJ2-1	CASSPASSAPGEQFF
TRBV5-1	TRBJ2-2	CASSLGDRNTGELFF
TRBV6-5	TRBJ1-2	CASSTGGNYGYTF
TRBV3-1/TRBV3-2	TRBJ1-6	CASSQVFPRTGGGVPLHF
TRBV19	TRBJ1-5	CASSIGRGFGGNQPQHF
TRBV18	TRBJ2-3	CASSSQSGGTDTQYF
TRBV7-2	TRBJ1-2	CASSLAQENYGYTF
TRBV15	TRBJ2-4	CATSVNVRQGSSIQYF
TRBV5-1	TRBJ1-4	CASSLRQGPNEKLFF
TRBV7-8	TRBJ2-3	CASSERARTYF
TRBV5-1	TRBJ2-1	CASSLQGYEQFF
TRBV5-5	TRBJ2-1	CASSSKDYNEQFF
TRBV9	TRBJ1-2	CASSVAGPGSNYGYTF
TRBV7-8	TRBJ1-1	CASSLVGRGEASF
TRBV6-5	TRBJ2-7	CASSYSSAAYEQYF
TRBV12-3/TRBV12-4	TRBJ1-6	CASSSQNSPLHF
TRBV2	TRBJ2-7	CASSSSYEQYF
TRBV19	TRBJ1-4	CASSISGQGNEKLFF
TRBV5-4	TRBJ1-2	CASSAPGGRNGYTF
TRBV28	TRBJ1-6	CASSMGYRDSPLHF
TRBV19	TRBJ2-1	CASSIRNEQFF
TRBV12-3/TRBV12-4	TRBJ1-1	CAGGMGTEAFF
TRBV13	TRBJ2-1	CASTEGLRYNEQFF
TRBV2	TRBJ2-1	CASSEVLGTGGTEQFF
TRBV10-3	TRBJ1-4	CAISEHQGNNEKLFF
TRBV11-2	TRBJ2-7	CASSLNLADEQYF
TRBV6-5	TRBJ1-4	CASNVRQDEKLFF
TRBV4-1	TRBJ2-3	CASSHPDREGTDTQYF